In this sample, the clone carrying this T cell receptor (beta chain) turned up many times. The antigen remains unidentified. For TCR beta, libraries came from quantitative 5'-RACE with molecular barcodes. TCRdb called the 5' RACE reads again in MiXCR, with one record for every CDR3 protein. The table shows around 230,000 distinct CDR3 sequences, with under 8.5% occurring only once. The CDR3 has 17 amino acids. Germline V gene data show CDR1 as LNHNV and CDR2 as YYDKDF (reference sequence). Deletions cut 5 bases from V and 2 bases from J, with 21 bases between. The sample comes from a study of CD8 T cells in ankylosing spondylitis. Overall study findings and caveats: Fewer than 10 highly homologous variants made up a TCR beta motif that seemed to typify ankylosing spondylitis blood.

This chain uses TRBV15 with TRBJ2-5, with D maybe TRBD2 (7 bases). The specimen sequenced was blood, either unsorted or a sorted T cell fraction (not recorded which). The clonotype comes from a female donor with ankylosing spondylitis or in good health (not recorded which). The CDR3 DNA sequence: TGTGCCACCAGCCTTCGGGGGGCTAGCGGTTTACAAGAGACCCAGTACTTC. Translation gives CATSLRGASGLQETQYF. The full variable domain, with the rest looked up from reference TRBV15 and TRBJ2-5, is DAMVIQNPRYQVTQFGKPVTLSCSQTLNHNVMYWYQQKSSQAPKLLFHYYDKDFNNEADTPDNFQSRRPNTSFCFLDIRSPGLGDTAMYLCATSLRGASGLQETQYFGPGTRLLVL.